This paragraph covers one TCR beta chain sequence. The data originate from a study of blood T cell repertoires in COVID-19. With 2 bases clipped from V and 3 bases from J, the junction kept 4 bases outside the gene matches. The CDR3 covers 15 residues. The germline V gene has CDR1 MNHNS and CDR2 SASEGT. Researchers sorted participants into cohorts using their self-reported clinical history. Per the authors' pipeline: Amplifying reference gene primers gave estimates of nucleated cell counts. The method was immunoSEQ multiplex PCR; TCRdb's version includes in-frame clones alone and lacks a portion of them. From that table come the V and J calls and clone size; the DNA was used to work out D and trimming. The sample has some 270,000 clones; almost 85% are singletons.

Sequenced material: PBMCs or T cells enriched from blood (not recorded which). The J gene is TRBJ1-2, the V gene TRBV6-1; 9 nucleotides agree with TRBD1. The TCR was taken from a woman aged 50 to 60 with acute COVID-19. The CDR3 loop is CASSETGDRDYGYTF. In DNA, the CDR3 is TGTGCCAGCAGTGAAACGGGGGACAGGGACTATGGCTACACCTTC.